This is a list of T cell receptor beta chains from one sample in a study of spatial heterogeneity in lung cancer. From the 5' RACE reads, TCRdb called clonotypes with MiXCR, one entry per CDR3 protein. The table records 75,000 or so distinct CDR3 sequences, 7.5% to 9.5% of them present only once. The sequences come from PBMCs, collected at surgery. These receptor sequences come from a male donor with early-stage non-small cell lung cancer. Both conserved end residues are part of each CDR3. The D gene is left open where the match is weak. Not all rows give a size; the values are once, few, many and, for expanded clones, a class.

-	TRBJ1-6	-	TRBV30	TGTGCCTGGAGTGGGACAAGCCTTAATTCACCCCTCCACTTT	CAWSGTSLNSPLHF
-	TRBJ1-2	few	TRBV7-2	TGTGCCAGCAGCCAGGGACCGCTCTATGGCTACACCTTC	CASSQGPLYGYTF
-	TRBJ1-1	many	TRBV5-1	TGCGCCAGCAGCTTGGAAAAGGGGAGAGCTTTCTTT	CASSLEKGRAFF
-	TRBJ2-2	-	TRBV2	TGTGCCAGCATAGGGAACACCGGGGAGCTGTTTTTT	CASIGNTGELFF
-	TRBJ2-3	many	TRBV5-1	TGCGCCAGCAGCTTCGGCTCTAGCACAGATACGCAGTATTTT	CASSFGSSTDTQYF
-	TRBJ1-5	many	TRBV2	TGTGCCAGCAGTGAAATCACAGGTCTTAAGCCCCAGCATTTT	CASSEITGLKPQHF
-	TRBJ2-7	many	TRBV5-4	TGTGCCAGCAGCTTCAGGGTCTCCTACGAGCAGTACTTC	CASSFRVSYEQYF
TRBD1	TRBJ1-1	many	TRBV5-1	TGCGCCAGCAGCGAGTCCCGGGACAGGGGTTTGGGCACTGAAGCTTTCTTT	CASSESRDRGLGTEAFF
-	TRBJ2-7	-	TRBV14	TGTGCCAGCAGCCAAGAAAATTACGGGAACGAGCAGTACTTC	CASSQENYGNEQYF
TRBD2	TRBJ2-1	many	TRBV10-3	TGTGCCATCAGTGAGGTCAGCGGGAGCTCCGATGAGCAGTTCTTC	CAISEVSGSSDEQFF
-	TRBJ2-1	few	TRBV18	TGTGCCAGCTCACCACCGAACGGGGCAAGAGGCTACAATGAGCAGTTCTTC	CASSPPNGARGYNEQFF
-	TRBJ1-3	many	TRBV3-1	TGTGCCAGCAGCCAAGAGGACGTGGGAAACACCATATATTTT	CASSQEDVGNTIYF
-	TRBJ1-2	few	TRBV12-3/TRBV12-4	TGTGCCAGCTTTAACAGGGACGACTATGGCTACACCTTC	CASFNRDDYGYTF
TRBD1	TRBJ2-3	many	TRBV18	TGTGCCAGCTCACCGTGGGACAGAGATACGCAGTATTTT	CASSPWDRDTQYF
-	TRBJ1-1	-	TRBV7-8	TGTGCCAGCAGCTTACTGGTAGGGGCGAACACTGAAGCTTTCTTT	CASSLLVGANTEAFF
-	TRBJ1-5	few	TRBV18	TGTGCCAGCTCACCATCTGGGGTCAATCAGCCCCAGCATTTT	CASSPSGVNQPQHF
-	TRBJ1-3	few	TRBV12-3/TRBV12-4	TGTGCCAGCAGTTTAAATGGGGGCTCTGGAAACACCATATATTTT	CASSLNGGSGNTIYF
-	TRBJ2-2	many	TRBV20-1	TGCAGTGCTAGGACGGGACGGGTGAACACCGGGGAGCTGTTTTTT	CSARTGRVNTGELFF
TRBD1	TRBJ1-5	-	TRBV5-1	TGCGCCAGCAGCTACGGGACAGGCAATCAGCCCCAGCATTTT	CASSYGTGNQPQHF
TRBD1	TRBJ1-2	few	TRBV12-3/TRBV12-4	TGTGCCAGCAGTTGGGACAGTTCGGATGGCTACACCTTC	CASSWDSSDGYTF
TRBD1	TRBJ2-2	many	TRBV7-2	TGTGCCAGCAGCTTATGGGGACAGGGGAACACCGGGGAGCTGTTTTTT	CASSLWGQGNTGELFF
-	TRBJ2-5	-	TRBV5-4	TGTGCCAGCAGCCAAAGGACAGAAGAGACCCAGTACTTC	CASSQRTEETQYF